Listed here is a single T cell receptor beta chain. Its cognate antigen is unknown. These data belong to a study of Graves' ophthalmopathy and Graves' hyperthyroidism. Study background: No ophthalmopathy within 18 months of follow-up signified stable hyperthyroidism. Notes on the study in general: Sensitivity of approximately 66% and specificity of 72% to 85% were achieved by the model that predicted ophthalmopathy progression. Thyroid clonotypes that were expanded above 0.001 frequency mostly also appeared in blood.

Clinical symptoms, serum thyroxine, TRAb, thyroid ultrasound and orbital computed tomography were relied on for diagnosis. The CDR3 consists of 16 residues. CDR1 SGDLS and CDR2 YYNGEE come from the germline V gene. The trim removed 4 bases at V and 4 bases at J, leaving 13 bases unmatched. The study amplified TCR beta CDR3 regions using RNA transcripts. The first-round RT-PCR employed HTBI primers together with the Qiagen OneStep RT-PCR kit. A multiplex PCR was then performed as the second round. TCRdb reprocessed the multiplex PCR reads with MiXCR, giving one entry per CDR3 protein. The table has over a million distinct CDR3 sequences, about 36% seen once.

This chain uses TRBV9 with TRBJ2-7, with 8 bases identical to TRBD2. The TCR was taken from an adult man with Graves' hyperthyroidism. The sample comprised peripheral blood or thyroid tissue (not recorded which). In nucleotides, the CDR3 is TGTGCCAGCAGCCCCCGACCGGGACTAGTCGATTACGAGCAGTACTTC. This encodes CASSPRPGLVDYEQYF.